This TCR beta chain was captured by sequencing in a study of regulatory T cells in long-lasting Graves disease. Overall study results and limits: Persistent disease samples used TRBV28, TRBJ1-2 and TRBJ2-5 preferentially.

Relying on iRepertoire HTBI primers and Arm-PCR of CDR3 regions, the team built TCR beta libraries. One entry per CDR3 protein results from TCRdb running MiXCR on the multiplex PCR reads. The sample lists hundreds of thousands of distinct CDR3 sequences, around 20% occurring once. The sample holds many counts of this clonotype. The antigen remains unidentified. The CDR3 spans 16 residues. Germline V gene lookup returns CDR1 SGHAT and CDR2 FQNNGV. Trimming shortened V by 2 bases and J by 8 bases, and 21 bases separated the two germline ends. The time point here: persistent/refractory GD, antithyroid drugs over 5 years with positive TRAb. PBMC-extracted RNA yielded the TCR library.

The sequence came from a female donor with Graves disease. The chain carries TRBV11-2 and TRBJ1-2; D may be TRBD1 (5 bases). Sample: peripheral blood mononuclear cells (PBMCs), taken when the disease was refractory, from a patient treated with antithyroid drugs. The CDR3 protein is CASSLRDGGGLRGYTF. The CDR3 region has the DNA TGTGCCAGCAGCTTACGGGACGGAGGAGGTTTGAGGGGCTACACCTTC.